This T cell receptor (beta chain) is from a study of T cells of healthy individuals. This clonotype was recorded a few times. TCRdb itself ran the 5' RACE reads through MiXCR, one entry per CDR3 protein. Of 40,000 to 65,000 distinct CDR3 sequences listed, roughly 15% are singletons. This CDR3 region has 13 residues. Germline lookup yields CDR1 SGHRS and CDR2 YFSETQ. Trimming cost V 5 bases and J 2 bases, with 9 bases left between them. The source of this sequence is a human donor in good health. The V and J genes are TRBV5-1 and TRBJ2-3; D call uncertain. CDR3 region: CASSGPPTDTQYF. The CDR3 bases are TGCGCCAGCAGTGGGCCCCCCACAGATACGCAGTATTTT.